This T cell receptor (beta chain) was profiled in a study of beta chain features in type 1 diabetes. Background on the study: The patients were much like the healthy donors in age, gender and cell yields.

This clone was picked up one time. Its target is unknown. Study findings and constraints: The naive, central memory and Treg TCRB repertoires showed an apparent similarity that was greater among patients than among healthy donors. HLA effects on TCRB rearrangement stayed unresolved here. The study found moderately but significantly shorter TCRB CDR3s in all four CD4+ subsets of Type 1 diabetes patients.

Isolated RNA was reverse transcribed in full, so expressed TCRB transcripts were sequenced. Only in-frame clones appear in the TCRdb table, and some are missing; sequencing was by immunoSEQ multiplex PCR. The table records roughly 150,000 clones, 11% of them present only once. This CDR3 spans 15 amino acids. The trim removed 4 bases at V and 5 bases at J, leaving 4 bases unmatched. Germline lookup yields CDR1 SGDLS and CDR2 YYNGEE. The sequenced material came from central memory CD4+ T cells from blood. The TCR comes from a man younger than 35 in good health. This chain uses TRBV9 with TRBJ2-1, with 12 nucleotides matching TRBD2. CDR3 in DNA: TGTGCCAGCAGCCTTACTAGCGGGAGGAACAATGAGCAGTTCTTC. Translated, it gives CASSLTSGRNNEQFF.